This T cell receptor beta chain derives from a study of T-cell memory formation after mild COVID-19. Between the trimmed V and J ends, which lost 10 bases and 3 bases, there was a span of 16 bases. This CDR3 spans 13 amino acids. Germline values: CDR1 MGHDK, CDR2 SYGVNS. With constant-segment primers, 5'RACE yielded cDNA libraries of TCR alpha and TCR beta that carried sample barcodes and UMIs. MiXCR was run by TCRdb on the 5' RACE reads, yielding one entry per CDR3 protein. The sample includes roughly 110,000 distinct CDR3 sequences, 12% of them seen just once. General study results and limits: Prior to infection, memory already included some responding clones, suggesting cross-reactive memory joined.

As concerns this clonotype: Antigen: not known.

The specimen was PBMCs or a T cell subset sorted from them (not recorded which). The V and J genes are TRBV25-1 and TRBJ2-7; D is perhaps TRBD1 (6 bases). The source of this sequence is an adult woman who had mild COVID-19 (a few samples of this study predate the infection). Cell type and time point are not known. The CDR3 bases are TGTGCCACCGAGTCCTACAGGGACTACGAGCAGTACTTC. Translated: CATESYRDYEQYF.